Listed here are 32 T cell receptor beta chains from one sample, sequenced in a study of blood T cell repertoires in COVID-19. Only in-frame clones appear in the TCRdb table, and some are missing; sequencing was by immunoSEQ multiplex PCR. Of 130,000 to 150,000 clones listed, roughly 90% were seen once; the top ten hold approximately 1.2%. Sequenced: PBMCs or T cells enriched from blood (not recorded which). The receptors derive from a woman aged 25 to 45 with acute COVID-19.

This rearrangement joins TRBV28 to TRBJ1-6; 12 positions agree with TRBD1. The CDR3 runs to 18 residues. Per germline, CDR1 MDHEN and CDR2 SYDVKM. V lost 5 bases, J lost 6 bases, and 11 bases stayed unmatched. The CDR3 is CASSPGTGGAKGNSPLHF. In nucleotides, the CDR3 is TGTGCCAGCAGTCCCGGGACAGGGGGCGCAAAAGGTAATTCACCCCTCCACTTT. Filled out from reference TRBV28 and TRBJ1-6, the complete variable domain reads DVKVTQSSRYLVKRTGEKVFLECVQDMDHENMFWYRQDPGLGLRLIYFSYDVKMKEKGDIPEGYSVSREKKERFSLILESASTNQTSMYLCASSPGTGGAKGNSPLHFGNGTRLTVT.

V is TRBV10-3 and J is TRBJ2-3; TRBD2 agrees at 7 bases. Germline V gives CDR1 ENHRY, CDR2 SYGVKD. V was clipped by 5 bases and J by 7 bases; unmatched bases: 9. The CDR3 length is 14 residues. Here the CDR3 DNA reads TGTGCCATCAGTCTAGCGGCCCTCGGAAATACGCAGTATTTT. Amino acid sequence: CAISLAALGNTQYF.

A word on this clone: One end of the junction varies from germline; a read error may be responsible. Written as DNA, the CDR3 is TGTGCCAGCAGCCAAGGGTTAGGCGGGAGGGGCTCCTTT. Translating gives CASSQGLGGRGSF. The chain recombines TRBV14 with TRBJ2-3; TRBD2 matches at 9 bases. The V gene's germline CDR1 is SGHDN and CDR2 FVKESK. The CDR3 has 13 amino acids.

V and J are TRBV7-9 and TRBJ2-1; 7 bases agree with TRBD1. Trimming at V came to 5 bases and at J to 6 bases, leaving 13 bases not matched to a gene. CDR3 size: 16 residues. CDR1 SEHNR and CDR2 FQNEAQ come from the germline V gene (reference sequence). CDR3 sequence (DNA): TGTGCCAGCAGCCCTATCCGGGACAGCAAGGTCAATGAGCAGTTCTTC. Its translation is CASSPIRDSKVNEQFF.

A single count supports this clone. This chain's CDR3 is CASSYYGVSTDTQYF. CDR3 bases: TGTGCCAGCAGTTATTACGGGGTTAGCACAGATACGCAGTATTTT. V and J are TRBV6-2 or TRBV6-3 and TRBJ2-3, with D tentatively TRBD2 (5 bases). CDR1 and CDR2 (germline): MNHEY, SVGEGT. The CDR3 is 15 amino acids. V was pared by 3 bases and J by 0 bases, with 10 bases between.

The chain employs TRBV3-1 (or the pseudogene TRBV3-2) and TRBJ1-5; D unresolved. Germline assignment: CDR1 LGHDT and CDR2 YNNKEL (reference sequence). The CDR3 extends over 16 amino acids. V lost 1 base and J 3 bases, leaving 13 bases between the germline ends. The CDR3 nucleotides read TGTGCCAGCAGCCAAGGGCCCGCCGCCCCCAATCAGCCCCAGCATTTT. It codes for CASSQGPAAPNQPQHF.

The genes are TRBV27 and TRBJ1-5; tentative D call: TRBD1 (5 bases). The V end was cut by 4 bases, the J end by 0 bases, with 10 bases between. CDR1 and CDR2 from the germline V gene are MNHEY and SMNVEV (reference sequence). CDR3 size: 15 residues. CDR3 residues: CASSSRGSSNQPQHF. The CDR3 DNA sequence: TGTGCCAGCAGTTCTAGGGGAAGTAGCAATCAGCCCCAGCATTTT.

The J gene is TRBJ2-3, the V gene TRBV7-2, with TRBD2 matching 10 bases. With V trimmed by 5 bases and J by 5 bases, 7 bases remained unmatched. CDR3 length equals 15 residues. CDR1 SGHTA and CDR2 FQGNSA come from the germline V gene. The CDR3 is CASSLQTSGKDTQYF. The CDR3 DNA follows: TGTGCCAGCAGCCTCCAAACTAGCGGGAAAGATACGCAGTATTTT.

The rearrangement links TRBV2 to TRBJ1-5; D is unresolved. Between the trimmed V and J ends, which lost 6 bases and 3 bases, there was a span of 21 bases. The germline CDR1 and CDR2 sequences are SNHLY and FYNNEI. The CDR3 is 17 amino acids. CDR3 in DNA: TGTGCCAGCAGCCCCCCAGGAACGGAAAATAACAATCAGCCCCAGCATTTT. This gives the protein CASSPPGTENNNQPQHF.

This chain joins TRBV19 and TRBJ2-7; TRBD2 aligns across 7 bases. The V and J ends lost 4 bases and 1 base, in that order; junction bases with no gene match: 4. Germline assignment: CDR1 LNHDA and CDR2 SQIVND (reference sequence). The length of the CDR3 is 14 residues. The CDR3 DNA reads TGTGCCAGTAGTAAGCGGGACGGATCCTACGAGCAGTACTTC. It encodes CASSKRDGSYEQYF.

The chain links TRBV27 to TRBJ2-1; D perhaps matches TRBD2 (6 bases). This CDR3 is built from 15 residues. V was pared by 1 base and J by 6 bases, with 13 bases between. Germline CDR1 reads MNHEY; CDR2 reads SMNVEV (reference sequence). The CDR3 DNA sequence: TGTGCCAGCAGTTTATATCCAGCGGGTCCCAATGAGCAGTTCTTC. Protein sequence: CASSLYPAGPNEQFF.

The chain combines TRBV30 with TRBJ2-1; 8 nucleotides align to TRBD2. Germline CDR1 is GTSNPN and CDR2 is SVGIG (reference sequence). Trimming at V came to 5 bases and at J to 8 bases, leaving 11 bases not matched to a gene. The CDR3 is 14 residues long. CDR3 region: CAWAGTSFADEQFF. DNA for the CDR3: TGTGCCTGGGCCGGGACTAGTTTCGCGGATGAGCAGTTCTTC.

V is TRBV15 and J is TRBJ1-1, with no clear D. CDR1 LNHNV and CDR2 YYDKDF come from the germline V gene (reference sequence). The CDR3 runs to 13 residues. Trimming cost V 6 bases and J 0 bases, with 8 bases left between them. CDR3 coding DNA: TGTGCCACCAGGATCAGTATGAACACTGAAGCTTTCTTT. Protein: CATRISMNTEAFF.

The chain carries TRBV30 and TRBJ1-4; 7 bases map to TRBD1. Per the germline V gene, CDR1 is GTSNPN and CDR2 is SVGIG (reference sequence). The length of the CDR3 is 13 residues. The J segment lost 8 bases and the V segment lost 4 bases, leaving 7 bases of the junction unmatched. CDR3 DNA sequence: TGTGCCTGGATTGGGCAGGGGGGCGAAAAACTGTTTTTT. Protein product: CAWIGQGGEKLFF.

The V and J genes are TRBV2 and TRBJ2-7, with TRBD1 matching 10 bases. The V gene's germline CDR1 is SNHLY and CDR2 FYNNEI. The V segment lost 5 bases and the J segment 1 base; nucleotides outside the gene matches: 8. This CDR3 is built from 16 residues. CDR3 nucleotide sequence: TGTGCCAGCAGTCCCCAGACGGGACAGGGGTCCTACGAGCAGTACTTC. This sequence encodes CASSPQTGQGSYEQYF.

DNA for the CDR3: TGTGCCTCAACGGGACAGTTAGGTGGAAACACCATATATTTT. It yields the protein CASTGQLGGNTIYF. V usage is TRBV19 and J usage is TRBJ1-3, with TRBD1 identical over 7 bases. CDR1 and CDR2 (germline): LNHDA, SQIVND (reference sequence). CDR3 length: 14 residues. V was clipped by 11 bases and J by 3 bases; unmatched bases: 10.

V is TRBV11-1 and J is TRBJ2-7; D is perhaps TRBD1 (5 bases). Trimming shortened V by 4 bases and J by 2 bases, and 18 bases separated the two germline ends. The CDR3 consists of 16 residues. CDR1 and CDR2 from the germline V gene are SGHAT and FQDESV (reference sequence). CDR3: CASSSYPQGRAYEQYF. CDR3 DNA: TGTGCCAGCAGCTCTTACCCCCAGGGCAGGGCCTACGAGCAGTACTTC.

The J gene is TRBJ2-6, the V gene TRBV19; D is possibly TRBD2 (5 bases). Germline V gene lookup returns CDR1 LNHDA and CDR2 SQIVND (reference sequence). The V gene lost 3 bases and the J gene lost 2 bases, with 8 bases spanning the gap. This CDR3 contains 15 residues. The DNA for the CDR3 is TGTGCCAGTAGTATTGGGGAGACTGGGGCCAACGTCCTGACTTTC. Amino acids: CASSIGETGANVLTF.

In nucleotides, the CDR3 is TGTGCCAGCAGTAACACGGATGGGGGACATCAGTTCTTC. Translating it yields CASSNTDGGHQFF. The rearrangement uses TRBV2 and TRBJ2-1; D may be TRBD1 (6 bases). Germline V gene data show CDR1 as SNHLY and CDR2 as FYNNEI. Between the trimmed V and J ends, which lost 5 bases and 13 bases, there was a span of 18 bases. CDR3 length equals 13 residues.

The CDR3 nucleotides are TGTGCCAGCAGCCAAGGACTGAGGACTAGCGGGAGAGATACGCAGTATTTT. Its protein is CASSQGLRTSGRDTQYF. The chain combines TRBV3-1 (or the pseudogene TRBV3-2) with TRBJ2-3, with TRBD2 matching 13 bases. V lost 1 base and J lost 5; bases outside the gene matches: 6. The CDR3 runs 17 residues. Germline loops: CDR1 LGHDT, CDR2 YNNKEL (reference sequence).

This clone appeared a few times. This chain uses TRBV4-3 with TRBJ2-3, with 7 bases matching TRBD1. With V trimmed by 1 base and J by 2 bases, 6 bases remained unmatched. CDR3 length equals 16 residues. The germline V gene has CDR1 LGHNA and CDR2 YSLEER. This CDR3 is CASSQGWQGVTDTQYF. The CDR3 DNA is TGCGCCAGCAGCCAAGGCTGGCAGGGGGTCACAGATACGCAGTATTTT.

The genes are TRBV28 and TRBJ2-1; unclear D gene. The CDR3 runs to 13 residues. Trimming pared 10 bases from V and 6 bases from J, leaving 16 bases between. Germline V gene lookup returns CDR1 MDHEN and CDR2 SYDVKM. Here the CDR3 reads CATLPLGFNEQFF. CDR3 DNA: TGTGCCACCCTGCCGCTTGGCTTCAATGAGCAGTTCTTC.

This chain joins TRBV2 and TRBJ1-1, with TRBD1 as a possible D gene (5 bases). The CDR3 contains 14 residues. Germline CDR1 SNHLY, CDR2 FYNNEI. V was cut by 6 bases and J by 0 bases, with 11 bases left in between. As DNA, the CDR3 is TGTGCCAGCAGGGTACAGGTAATGAACACTGAAGCTTTCTTT. This codes for CASRVQVMNTEAFF.

The CDR3 spells CASSQDIGGRGVYGYTF. CDR3 nucleotide sequence: TGCGCCAGCAGCCAAGATATTGGGGGCAGGGGTGTCTATGGCTACACCTTC. The chain carries TRBV4-3 and TRBJ1-2; the D gene is possibly TRBD1 (6 bases). There are 17 residues in the CDR3. In germline, CDR1 is LGHNA, CDR2 YSLEER. The V gene lost 0 bases and the J gene lost 4 bases, with 18 bases spanning the gap.

The genes are TRBV27 and TRBJ2-1, with D hard to call. The germline V gene has CDR1 MNHEY and CDR2 SMNVEV (reference sequence). The CDR3 runs 13 residues. V lost 7 bases and J lost 7, with 14 bases in between. For the CDR3, the DNA is TGTGCCAGCACCCACCACGGAGTAAATGAGCAGTTCTTC. It encodes CASTHHGVNEQFF.

The rearrangement links TRBV11-1 to TRBJ2-7; 9 nucleotides agree with TRBD2. Trimming removed 6 bases from V and 7 bases from J; junction bases left unmatched: 7. The CDR3 sequence is 13 residues long. The germline gives CDR1 SGHAT, CDR2 FQDESV (reference sequence). The CDR3: CASRTAGGIEQYF. CDR3 DNA sequence: TGTGCCAGCAGGACAGCGGGAGGAATAGAGCAGTACTTC.

V and J are TRBV5-8 and TRBJ1-1; no clear D. This CDR3 is built from 14 residues. Germline V gene data show CDR1 as SGHTS and CDR2 as YDEGEE. V shed 0 bases and J shed 0 bases, with 6 bases lying between them. For the CDR3, the DNA is TGTGCCAGCAGCTTGGTGGACTTGAACACTGAAGCTTTCTTT. Translated, it gives CASSLVDLNTEAFF.

The chain couples TRBV3-1 (or the pseudogene TRBV3-2) to TRBJ2-1, with 8 bases identical to TRBD1. Trimming took 5 bases from V and 2 from J; bases not matched to a gene: 8. The germline CDR1 and CDR2 sequences are LGHDT and YNNKEL (reference sequence). This CDR3 is 16 amino acids long. The CDR3 DNA sequence: TGTGCCAGCAGCTCGGGACAGGTCATTGCCTACAATGAGCAGTTCTTC. It specifies CASSSGQVIAYNEQFF.

The chain links TRBV7-2 to TRBJ2-2, with D uncertain. V dropped 0 bases and J dropped 1 base, with 6 bases sitting between them. The CDR3 has 15 amino acids. Germline V gene lookup returns CDR1 SGHTA and CDR2 FQGNSA. DNA of the CDR3: TGTGCCAGCAGCTTAGCTCCGAGGAACACCGGGGAGCTGTTTTTT. This codes for CASSLAPRNTGELFF.

CDR3 nucleotide sequence: TGTGCCAGCAGCCCCCCGTTGAACACTGAAGCTTTCTTT. Its protein product is CASSPPLNTEAFF. The genes are TRBV14 and TRBJ1-1; no clear D gene. This CDR3 has 13 amino acids. V was cut by 4 bases and J by 0 bases, with 6 bases left in between. The germline gives CDR1 SGHDN, CDR2 FVKESK. The complete variable domain, with remaining parts taken from reference TRBV14 and TRBJ1-1, reads EAGVTQFPSHSVIEKGQTVTLRCDPISGHDNLYWYRRVMGKEIKFLLHFVKESKQDESGMPNNRFLAERTGGTYSTLKVQPAELEDSGVYFCASSPPLNTEAFFGQGTRLTVV.

This clone was found once. The chain recombines TRBV7-2 with TRBJ2-2, with 8 positions matching TRBD1. The ends lost 2 bases at V and 1 base at J; junction bases unmatched: 3. The CDR3 runs 16 residues. The germline V gene has CDR1 SGHTA and CDR2 FQGNSA. CDR3 DNA sequence: TGTGCCAGCAGCTTATCCGGACAGGGGAACACCGGGGAGCTGTTTTTT. Its protein product is CASSLSGQGNTGELFF. Full variable domain (outside the CDR3, taken from reference TRBV7-2 and TRBJ2-2): GAGVSQSPSNKVTEKGKDVELRCDPISGHTALYWYRQSLGQGLEFLIYFQGNSAPDKSGLPSDRFSAERTGGSVSTLTIQRTQQEDSAVYLCASSLSGQGNTGELFFGEGSRLTVL.

This rearrangement joins TRBV27 to TRBJ1-4; 12 positions agree with TRBD1. V trimming: 5 bases; J trimming: 8 bases; junction bases outside the gene matches: 3. The CDR3 consists of 14 residues. The germline V gene has CDR1 MNHEY and CDR2 SMNVEV (reference sequence). The CDR3 here is CASSGTGGGEKLFF. CDR3 in DNA: TGTGCCAGCAGTGGGACAGGGGGCGGCGAAAAACTGTTTTTT.